The rows below give T cell receptor beta chains drawn from one sample of a study of blood T cell repertoires in COVID-19. Using immunoSEQ multiplex PCR, the repertoire was profiled, and TCRdb retains in-frame clones only, with some absent. The data show 150,000 or so clones, with approximately 82% seen just once and more than 5.5% held by the top ten. What was sequenced was peripheral blood. These receptors were collected from a woman between 50 and 59 years old in a cohort sampled during active or convalescent COVID-19. Both conserved end residues are part of each CDR3. Each record gives: V gene, CDR3 protein.

v_gene: TRBV4-1; CDR3aa: CASSQEGGTSTVAKNIQYF
v_gene: TRBV18; CDR3aa: CASSRGTGNTGELFF
v_gene: TRBV6-5; CDR3aa: CASSYGGAGLGETQYF
v_gene: TRBV7-3; CDR3aa: CASSEGANTEAFF
v_gene: TRBV19; CDR3aa: CASSISGILEEQYF
v_gene: TRBV2; CDR3aa: CASSQRYNSPLHF
v_gene: TRBV7-2; CDR3aa: CASSLTSTISPETQYF
v_gene: TRBV5-4; CDR3aa: CASSLGGDRGATLFF
v_gene: TRBV6-2/TRBV6-3; CDR3aa: CASSYSSGGALHF
v_gene: TRBV4-3; CDR3aa: CASSQDLSPRGGYTGELFF
v_gene: TRBV30; CDR3aa: CAWDSHSGNTIYF
v_gene: TRBV6-5; CDR3aa: CATRRGDRPRETQYF
v_gene: TRBV30; CDR3aa: CAWRPDRGNSPLHF
v_gene: TRBV7-9; CDR3aa: CASSLARGGATGELFF
v_gene: TRBV3-1/TRBV3-2; CDR3aa: CASSQGTSGGAAQFF
v_gene: TRBV18; CDR3aa: CASSPPGQGYQETQYF
v_gene: TRBV5-6; CDR3aa: CASSTGQRQETQYF
v_gene: TRBV2; CDR3aa: CASTEGRGNQPQHF
v_gene: TRBV28; CDR3aa: CASGLADSYEQYF
v_gene: TRBV10-1; CDR3aa: CASSPTGGPDTQYF
v_gene: TRBV19; CDR3aa: CASSAGTGGYEQYF
v_gene: TRBV11-1; CDR3aa: CASSLGDTNSPLHF
v_gene: TRBV7-6; CDR3aa: CASSLVGATEAFF
v_gene: TRBV5-1; CDR3aa: CASSPGRGLDTEAFF
v_gene: TRBV6-1; CDR3aa: CASSEWARASEAFF
v_gene: TRBV10-2; CDR3aa: CASSDPPGIEQYF
v_gene: TRBV5-1; CDR3aa: CASSSNRGETYEQYF